This record looks at one T cell receptor (beta chain) sequence and its context. The CDR3 runs 21 residues. Germline V gene data show CDR1 as PRHDT and CDR2 as FYEKMQ (reference sequence). V shed 5 bases and J 9 bases; nucleotides not matched to a gene: 31. The data originate from a study of cytomegalovirus exposure and HLA in healthy donors. The PCR made use of 60 Vbeta and 13 Jbeta primers. The data were produced by immunoSEQ multiplex PCR, yet TCRdb's version contains in-frame clones alone and is incomplete. The sample includes 250,000 or so clones, around nine tenths of them seen just once. This chain uses TRBV13 with TRBJ2-4; 7 bases are a match to TRBD1. This receptor was obtained from a girl aged 2-10 years in good health and CMV-seronegative. Sequenced material: PBMCs. CDR3 sequence: CASSPKRPGSDRVHSSGIQYF. The CDR3 coding sequence is TGTGCCAGCAGCCCCAAACGACCTGGCTCCGACAGGGTTCACTCGTCGGGCATTCAGTACTTC.